Below, 14 T cell receptor beta chains from the same sample are listed, as sequenced in a study of regulatory T cells in long-lasting Graves disease. Both iRepertoire HTBI primers and Arm-PCR of CDR3 regions were used to build the TCR beta libraries. TCRdb recomputed calls from the multiplex PCR reads with MiXCR, one row per CDR3 protein. Of roughly 420,000 distinct CDR3 sequences listed, about 15% are singletons. As for time point: newly diagnosed GD, antithyroid drugs for less than 3 months. The authors made the TCR library using RNA they extracted from PBMCs. The sample was also reused in another study, on T cells in Graves' hyperthyroidism and ophthalmopathy.

The sequenced sample was peripheral blood mononuclear cells (PBMCs), obtained at new diagnosis, from a patient treated with antithyroid drugs. These receptors came from a woman aged 45-65 years with Graves disease.

In this sample, this clonotype turned up once. J is TRBJ2-3 and V is TRBV28, with D unclear. In germline, CDR1 is MDHEN, CDR2 SYDVKM. V lost 8 bases, J lost 0 bases, and 21 bases lay in between. The CDR3 consists of 17 residues. For the CDR3, the DNA is TGTGCCAGCCCCCCCCCCAGCTCGGCCTTGAGCACAGATACGCAGTATTTT. Protein sequence: CASPPPSSALSTDTQYF.

This clonotype occurred many times. The J gene is TRBJ2-7, the V gene TRBV24-1, with 10 bases matching TRBD2. Germline V lookup: CDR1 KGHDR, CDR2 SFDVKD. The V and J ends lost 4 bases and 8 bases, in that order; junction bases with no gene match: 10. This CDR3 region has 15 residues. For the CDR3, the DNA is TGTGCCACCAGTGAACCTAGCGGGAGTCTAGGCAAGCAGTACTTC. It codes for CATSEPSGSLGKQYF.

This clonotype was observed a few times. CDR3 sequence reads: CASGSTGTGGRETQYF. CDR3 bases: TGTGCTAGTGGTTCGACCGGGACAGGGGGCCGAGAGACCCAGTACTTC. The rearrangement joins TRBV12-5 to TRBJ2-5, with 12 bases fitting TRBD1. This CDR3 is 16 amino acids long. With V trimmed by 4 bases and J by 4 bases, 7 bases remained unmatched. Germline V gene lookup returns CDR1 LGHNT and CDR2 FRNRAP.

This clonotype was counted a few times. The V gene is TRBV6-5, the J gene TRBJ2-5; TRBD2 matches at 9 bases. CDR1 is MNHEY and CDR2 is SVGAGI in the germline V gene. The CDR3 covers 17 residues. The V and J ends lost 1 base and 3 bases, in that order; junction bases with no gene match: 9. CDR3 region: CASSYFGWASGKETQYF. The CDR3 nucleotides read TGTGCCAGCAGTTACTTCGGGTGGGCTAGCGGGAAAGAGACCCAGTACTTC.

This clonotype was observed at least ten times. The chain employs TRBV7-3 and TRBJ2-1; TRBD2 matches 7 bases. CDR3 size: 16 residues. V was pared by 4 bases and J by 5 bases, with 11 bases of the junction left unmatched. CDR1 and CDR2 from the germline V gene are SGHTA and FQGTGA. CDR3: CASSWSGAGNNNEQFF. The CDR3 DNA follows: TGTGCCAGCAGCTGGTCCGGAGCGGGAAATAACAATGAGCAGTTCTTC.

The chain carries TRBV20-1 and TRBJ2-7, with D perhaps given as TRBD1 or TRBD2 (5 bases each). Trimming pared 4 bases from V and 1 base from J, leaving 17 bases between. This CDR3 has 15 amino acids. Germline-derived CDR1 and CDR2 are DFQATT and SNEGSKA (reference sequence). In nucleotides, the CDR3 is TGCAGTGCTAAGACCCCCGGGACCCTATCCTACGAGCAGTACTTC. Its protein product is CSAKTPGTLSYEQYF.

The sample holds many counts of this clonotype. J is TRBJ1-6 and V is TRBV27; TRBD1 matches 9 bases. The CDR3 extends over 14 amino acids. V shed 6 bases and J 10 bases; nucleotides not matched to a gene: 7. Germline V CDR1 and CDR2: MNHEY, SMNVEV (reference sequence). This CDR3 is CASSSGTGTSPLHF. CDR3 nucleotide sequence: TGTGCCAGCAGCTCCGGGACAGGGACGTCACCCCTCCACTTT.

This clonotype was recorded many times. The V gene is TRBV12-3 or TRBV12-4, the J gene TRBJ2-7, with a tentative D call TRBD1 (6 bases). Trimming took 5 bases from V and 2 from J, leaving 19 bases between them. The CDR3 extends over 16 amino acids. The CDR3 spells CASSQITGRGTYEQYF. The CDR3 nucleotides are TGTGCCAGCAGTCAAATTACAGGGAGAGGGACCTACGAGCAGTACTTC.

Many counts were recorded for this clonotype. The V gene is TRBV12-3 or TRBV12-4, the J gene TRBJ2-7, with D possibly being TRBD1 or TRBD2 (6 bases each). The V end lost 0 bases, the J end lost 5 bases, and 14 bases lay between the germline ends. This CDR3 has 15 residues. In DNA, the CDR3 is TGTGCCAGCAGTTTAGCGTTTCCGGGGGCGAACGAGCAGTACTTC. Its translation: CASSLAFPGANEQYF.

This clonotype appeared many times. The rearrangement joins TRBV5-5 to TRBJ2-3; no clear D gene. The CDR3 is 17 amino acids. The germline gives CDR1 SGHKS, CDR2 YYEKEE (reference sequence). Deletions cut 3 bases from V and 0 bases from J, with 17 bases between. The CDR3 is CASSSARAYASTDTQYF. Here the CDR3 DNA reads TGTGCCAGCAGCTCGGCCAGAGCGTACGCAAGCACAGATACGCAGTATTTT.

This clonotype was detected many times. V and J are TRBV28 and TRBJ2-3, with D perhaps TRBD1 or TRBD2 (6 bases each). Germline V CDR1 and CDR2: MDHEN, SYDVKM. CDR3 size: 16 residues. V lost 5 bases and J lost 8, with 23 bases in between. The CDR3 spells CASSEGGFRGVGTQYF. DNA for the CDR3: TGTGCCAGCAGTGAGGGGGGCTTCCGAGGCGTGGGTACGCAGTATTTT.

J is TRBJ2-3 and V is TRBV10-3, with 9 nucleotides matching TRBD2. The V segment lost 7 bases and the J segment 8 bases; nucleotides outside the gene matches: 10. The CDR3 extends over 14 amino acids. Germline CDR1 is ENHRY and CDR2 is SYGVKD. Here the CDR3 reads CAITGTSRSGTQYF. For the CDR3, the DNA is TGTGCCATCACTGGGACTAGCCGCTCCGGTACGCAGTATTTT.

This clonotype was seen a handful of times. The chain couples TRBV20-1 to TRBJ2-5, with 8 bases aligning to TRBD2. Germline assignment: CDR1 DFQATT and CDR2 SNEGSKA (reference sequence). The CDR3 is 14 amino acids. V shed 1 base and J 5 bases; nucleotides not matched to a gene: 6. CDR3 coding DNA: TGCAGTGCTAGAGGGCGGGGGGCAGGGGAGACCCAGTACTTC. Its translation is CSARGRGAGETQYF.

The V call is TRBV9, the J call TRBJ2-1; D is perhaps TRBD1 (6 bases). There are 15 residues in the CDR3. Trimming left V 0 bases short and J 2 bases short, with 9 bases between. Per the germline V gene, CDR1 is SGDLS and CDR2 is YYNGEE. As DNA, the CDR3 is TGTGCCAGCAGCGTAGATGGGACAACCTACAATGAGCAGTTCTTC. Its protein is CASSVDGTTYNEQFF.